The 20 T cell receptor beta chains presented below share a single source sample, sequenced in a study of blood T cell repertoires in COVID-19. Clones were sequenced by immunoSEQ multiplex PCR, and TCRdb holds only the in-frame ones, with some missing. The data show 45,000 to 50,000 clones, with approximately 80% seen just once and around 50% held by the top ten. What was sequenced was peripheral blood. These receptors were collected from a man aged 65 to 85 with acute or convalescent COVID-19.

The CDR3 bases are TGTGCCAGCTCACCAGAGGGAAAATCACCCCTCCACTTT. It yields the protein CASSPEGKSPLHF. V is TRBV18 and J is TRBJ1-6; D remains unclear. The V end was cut by 2 bases, the J end by 10 bases, with 9 bases between. Germline V gives CDR1 KGHSH, CDR2 LQKENI. CDR3 length equals 13 residues.

This clone was seen just once. Written as DNA, the CDR3 is TGTGCCAGCAGCCAACCGGGACACCGCACAGATACGCAGTATTTT. Protein: CASSQPGHRTDTQYF. The V and J genes are TRBV3-1 (or the pseudogene TRBV3-2) and TRBJ2-3, with D maybe TRBD1 (6 bases). Trimming shortened V by 2 bases and J by 1 base, and 10 bases separated the two germline ends. This CDR3 is 15 amino acids long. Germline V gene lookup returns CDR1 LGHDT and CDR2 YNNKEL (reference sequence).

This chain joins TRBV7-6 and TRBJ2-3; the D gene is possibly TRBD1 (5 bases). Germline V CDR1 and CDR2: SGHVS, FNYEAQ. This CDR3 is built from 14 residues. V lost 6 bases and J lost 2, with 12 bases in between. The CDR3 nucleotides are TGTGCCAGCAGTCCCACAGGACACACAGATACGCAGTATTTT. It yields the protein CASSPTGHTDTQYF.

This chain connects TRBV24-1 to TRBJ2-7, with 7 bases identical to TRBD1. Per germline, CDR1 KGHDR and CDR2 SFDVKD. Trimming removed 9 bases from V and 6 bases from J; junction bases left unmatched: 7. The CDR3 length is 12 residues. CDR3 DNA sequence: TGTGCCACCGGAGACAGGGATGGCGAGCAGTACTTC. This sequence encodes CATGDRDGEQYF.

The chain links TRBV28 to TRBJ1-2, with D possibly being TRBD1 (6 bases). The CDR3 covers 12 residues. Trimming left V 4 bases short and J 6 bases short, with 9 bases between. Germline-derived CDR1 and CDR2 are MDHEN and SYDVKM. The CDR3 bases are TGTGCCAGCAGTTCCCGGACAGATGGCTACACCTTC. It is translated as CASSSRTDGYTF.

The V call is TRBV7-2, the J call TRBJ1-1; a weak D match, TRBD1 (6 bases). V dropped 2 bases and J dropped 0 bases, with 13 bases sitting between them. Germline CDR1 SGHTA, CDR2 FQGNSA. This CDR3 comprises 16 residues. DNA of the CDR3: TGTGCCAGCAGCTTAACGGGGGGCTTGATGAACACTGAAGCTTTCTTT. This gives the protein CASSLTGGLMNTEAFF. The entire variable domain, with the rest obtained from reference TRBV7-2 and TRBJ1-1, is as follows: GAGVSQSPSNKVTEKGKDVELRCDPISGHTALYWYRQSLGQGLEFLIYFQGNSAPDKSGLPSDRFSAERTGGSVSTLTIQRTQQEDSAVYLCASSLTGGLMNTEAFFGQGTRLTVV.

The gene calls are TRBV19 and TRBJ2-1, with D hard to call. The CDR3 is 15 amino acids. V was cut by 6 bases and J by 0 bases, with 12 bases left in between. Looked up from germline, CDR1 is LNHDA and CDR2 is SQIVND (reference sequence). The DNA of the CDR3 is TGTGCCAGTAGAAGCGTCCATAGCTCCTACAATGAGCAGTTCTTC. This codes for CASRSVHSSYNEQFF.

The rearrangement links TRBV5-4 to TRBJ2-7, with 14 bases fitting TRBD2. The V segment lost 4 bases and the J segment 8 bases; nucleotides outside the gene matches: 8. The CDR3 has 15 residues. Germline CDR1 is SGHNT and CDR2 is YYREEE (reference sequence). CDR3 DNA: TGTGCCAGCAGCGTGACTAGCGGGAGGGCGGATAAGCAGTACTTC. This sequence encodes CASSVTSGRADKQYF. Using reference TRBV5-4 and TRBJ2-7 for the parts outside the CDR3, the full variable domain is ETGVTQSPTHLIKTRGQQVTLRCSSQSGHNTVSWYQQALGQGPQFIFQYYREEENGRGNFPPRFSGLQFPNYSSELNVNALELDDSALYLCASSVTSGRADKQYFGPGTRLTVT.

J is TRBJ1-5 and V is TRBV30, with TRBD1 identical over 9 bases. V dropped 7 bases and J dropped 2; count of bases not matched to a gene: 9. Germline assignment: CDR1 GTSNPN and CDR2 SVGIG (reference sequence). CDR3 length equals 15 residues. The CDR3 is CAFNRGQGGNQPQHF. DNA of the CDR3: TGTGCCTTCAACAGGGGGCAGGGAGGCAATCAGCCCCAGCATTTT.

The rearrangement links TRBV2 to TRBJ1-4; 10 positions match TRBD1. The CDR3 runs 15 residues. V lost 5 bases, J lost 8 bases, and 8 bases stayed unmatched. Germline lookup yields CDR1 SNHLY and CDR2 FYNNEI. The CDR3 coding sequence is TGTGCCAGCAGTCGACAGGGGGCTGATAGCGAAAAACTGTTTTTT. Its translation: CASSRQGADSEKLFF.

The chain combines TRBV19 with TRBJ1-6; D is perhaps TRBD1 (5 bases). V shed 5 bases and J shed 6 bases, with 8 bases lying between them. CDR3 length equals 13 residues. Germline CDR1 reads LNHDA; CDR2 reads SQIVND (reference sequence). The chain's CDR3 is CASSSDSNSPLHF. CDR3 DNA: TGTGCCAGTAGTTCAGACAGTAATTCACCCCTCCACTTT.

The chain couples TRBV27 to TRBJ1-2, with a weak D call TRBD1 (6 bases). Germline CDR1 and CDR2: MNHEY and SMNVEV (reference sequence). The CDR3 spans 13 residues. Trimming stripped 3 bases from V and 4 bases from J, with 9 bases between. The CDR3 sequence: CASSFLDSYGYTF. The CDR3 region has the DNA TGTGCCAGCAGTTTCCTGGACAGCTATGGCTACACCTTC.

The chain uses TRBV7-2 and TRBJ1-2, with TRBD1 matching 8 bases. CDR1 is SGHTA and CDR2 is FQGNSA in the germline V gene. The CDR3 has 15 residues. Losses at the gene ends were 0 bases for V and 6 bases for J; bases not matched to a gene: 6. The CDR3, as DNA: TGTGCCAGCAGCTTAGCCCTACAGGGGGAGAATGGCTACACCTTC. As protein: CASSLALQGENGYTF.

This CDR3 is CAWMSQILNTEAFF. CDR3 DNA: TGTGCCTGGATGTCGCAGATCCTGAACACTGAAGCTTTCTTT. The V gene is TRBV30, the J gene TRBJ1-1; D is unresolved. The CDR3 extends over 14 amino acids. Between the trimmed V and J ends, which lost 4 bases and 0 bases, there was a span of 12 bases. Per the germline V gene, CDR1 is GTSNPN and CDR2 is SVGIG (reference sequence). The variable domain in full, with the rest retrieved from reference TRBV30 and TRBJ1-1, is SQTIHQWPATLVQPVGSPLSLECTVEGTSNPNLYWYRQAAGRGLQLLFYSVGIGQISSEVPQNLSASRPQDRQFILSSKKLLLSDSGFYLCAWMSQILNTEAFFGQGTRLTVV.

This rearrangement joins TRBV9 to TRBJ2-3; 8 bases align to TRBD2. CDR1 SGDLS and CDR2 YYNGEE come from the germline V gene. The CDR3 has 16 amino acids. The V segment lost 3 bases and the J segment 2 bases; nucleotides outside the gene matches: 8. CDR3 amino acids: CASSARAGANTDTQYF. The CDR3 region has the DNA TGTGCCAGCAGCGCCCGAGCGGGGGCCAACACAGATACGCAGTATTTT.

The chain is built from TRBV28 and TRBJ2-3; perhaps TRBD2 as D (5 bases). The germline CDR1 and CDR2 sequences are MDHEN and SYDVKM. V was shortened by 5 bases and J by 9 bases, with 18 bases between the two germline ends. CDR3 length: 14 amino acids. CDR3 bases: TGTGCCAGCAGTCCCCCCTTAGAACCGGGGACGCAGTATTTT. As protein: CASSPPLEPGTQYF.

The chain recombines TRBV5-5 with TRBJ2-1, with D possibly matching TRBD1 (6 bases). V lost 7 bases to trimming and J lost 4 bases, with 12 bases between them. The CDR3 contains 13 residues. Germline CDR1 and CDR2: SGHKS and YYEKEE (reference sequence). The CDR3 DNA reads as TGTGCCAGCCGGACGGACAGTTACAATGAGCAGTTCTTC. This sequence encodes CASRTDSYNEQFF.

V is TRBV18 and J is TRBJ1-5, with D perhaps matching TRBD1 (5 bases). The V and J ends lost 6 bases and 0 bases respectively, with 15 bases between them. This CDR3 comprises 16 residues. Germline V CDR1 and CDR2: KGHSH, LQKENI. DNA for the CDR3: TGTGCCAGCTCGCCCTCCGTGACAGCTAGCAATCAGCCCCAGCATTTT. It translates to CASSPSVTASNQPQHF.

This clone was counted between two and nine times. The rearrangement joins TRBV3-1 (or the pseudogene TRBV3-2) to TRBJ1-1; D unresolved. CDR1 is LGHDT, CDR2 YNNKEL, per germline (reference sequence). This CDR3 is built from 13 residues. V was trimmed by 1 base and J by 1 base, leaving 4 bases between them. The DNA for the CDR3 is TGTGCCAGCAGCCAAGCGCGGAACACTGAAGCTTTCTTT. Translation: CASSQARNTEAFF.

This chain links TRBV6-6 with TRBJ1-1, with a tentative D call TRBD1 (6 bases). The CDR3 is 13 amino acids. Trimming took off 5 bases at V and 6 bases at J, with 13 bases between the two ends. Germline loops: CDR1 MNHNY, CDR2 SVGAGI (reference sequence). The DNA of the CDR3 is TGTGCCAGCAGTATACAGGGATGGGCTGAAGCTTTCTTT. Protein sequence: CASSIQGWAEAFF.